This passage covers 14 T cell receptor beta chains from one sample sequenced in a study of blood T cells in healthy people across ages. Then a second PCR, running about 6 to 11 cycles, was carried out with a sample-barcoded 5' primer and a J-beta primer mix. TCRdb recomputed calls from the 5' RACE reads with MiXCR, one row per CDR3 protein. Altogether around 2 million distinct CDR3 sequences are present, about 39% being singletons, with the ten largest covering approximately 22%. Sample: blood. The receptors come from a human donor in good health.

This chain connects TRBV12-3 or TRBV12-4 to TRBJ1-4; D unresolved. The V and J ends lost 9 bases and 5 bases respectively, with 13 bases between them. This CDR3 spans 13 amino acids. CDR3 coding DNA: TGTGCCAGTAGATACACTCAAAATGAAAAACTGTTTTTT. Protein: CASRYTQNEKLFF.

This clonotype was counted ten times or more. This chain uses TRBV12-3 or TRBV12-4 with TRBJ1-2, with a tentative D call TRBD1 (5 bases). The V end lost 7 bases, the J end lost 7 bases, and 16 bases lay between the germline ends. The CDR3 is made up of 13 amino acids. DNA of the CDR3: TGTGCCAGCACACCGGGGGTTCAGGCTGGCTACACCTTC. This translates into CASTPGVQAGYTF.

This clonotype was recorded a few times. This chain links TRBV10-3 with TRBJ1-5; D gene ambiguous. V lost 2 bases, J lost 0 bases, and 8 bases lay in between. CDR3 length: 15 residues. Looked up from germline, CDR1 is ENHRY and CDR2 is SYGVKD. The CDR3 DNA reads TGTGCCATCAGTGAGACGGCCTATAGCAATCAGCCCCAGCATTTT. Protein product: CAISETAYSNQPQHF.

This clonotype was picked up many times. The rearrangement uses TRBV5-1 and TRBJ1-5, with 7 bases that match TRBD1. Germline CDR1 and CDR2: SGHRS and YFSETQ. V gave up 0 bases and J gave up 2 bases; unmatched junction bases: 2. This CDR3 has 15 amino acids. This CDR3 reads CASSLEGAGNQPQHF. The CDR3 nucleotides read TGCGCCAGCAGCTTGGAGGGGGCGGGCAATCAGCCCCAGCATTTT.

The V gene is TRBV12-3 or TRBV12-4, the J gene TRBJ1-1; no definite D call. The ends were cut back, 7 bases at V and 10 bases at J, with 19 bases in the middle. This CDR3 spans 13 amino acids. CDR3 loop: CASTILAGSVAFF. CDR3 sequence (DNA): TGTGCCAGCACCATCCTGGCGGGCAGCGTAGCTTTCTTT.

The CDR3 here is CASSQELNAGTEAFF. The CDR3 coding sequence is TGTGCCAGCAGCCAAGAGCTTAATGCCGGGACTGAAGCTTTCTTT. V gene TRBV14 combines with J gene TRBJ1-1; D gene unclear. CDR1 is SGHDN and CDR2 is FVKESK in the germline V gene. The CDR3 loop spans 15 amino acids. Trimming shortened V by 0 bases and J by 5 bases, and 13 bases separated the two germline ends.

The sample holds many counts of this clonotype. The gene calls are TRBV6-2 or TRBV6-3 and TRBJ2-6; tentatively, D is TRBD2 (5 bases). The CDR3 spans 16 residues. Germline values: CDR1 MNHEY, CDR2 SVGEGT. Trimming stripped 2 bases from V and 2 bases from J, with 10 bases between. The CDR3: CASSYDYGAGANVLTF. CDR3 nucleotides: TGTGCCAGCAGTTACGATTACGGGGCTGGGGCCAACGTCCTGACTTTC.

The chain has TRBV29-1 and TRBJ2-1; a possible D gene is TRBD2 (6 bases). Per the germline V gene, CDR1 is SQVTM and CDR2 is ANQGSEA. CDR3 length: 14 amino acids. DNA of the CDR3: TGCGGCGGGGACCGCCAAGGCCTGAGGAATGAGCAGTTCTTC. Residues: CGGDRQGLRNEQFF.

The chain has TRBV2 and TRBJ2-1; 8 bases are shared with TRBD2. Germline values: CDR1 SNHLY, CDR2 FYNNEI. After removal of 7 bases from V and 9 bases from J, the junction contained 14 bases not matched to a gene. The CDR3 runs 15 residues. CDR3: CASTPTGTRVGEQFF. As DNA, the CDR3 is TGTGCCAGCACACCCACCGGGACTAGGGTTGGTGAGCAGTTCTTC.

In the case of this clonotype: The junction and the germline gene differ at one end; a read error may be behind it. This chain connects TRBV27 to TRBJ1-6, with TRBD1 matching 7 bases. The germline CDR1 and CDR2 sequences are MNHEY and SMNVEV (reference sequence). The CDR3 is made up of 14 amino acids. CDR3: CASSSRGRGSPLHF. In DNA form, the CDR3 reads TGTGCTAGCAGTTCAAGGGGGCGCGGTTCACCCCTCCACTTT.

This clonotype was seen a few times. V usage is TRBV6-5 and J usage is TRBJ2-7, with 8 nucleotides matching TRBD1. This CDR3 region has 13 residues. Germline V gene data show CDR1 as MNHEY and CDR2 as SVGAGI. The V gene end was trimmed by 8 bases and the J gene end by 3 bases; junction bases not matched to a gene: 6. CDR3 residues: CASVDRANYEQYF. The DNA of the CDR3 is TGTGCCAGCGTGGACAGGGCGAACTACGAGCAGTACTTC.

This clonotype has just a few counts. The chain is built from TRBV29-1 and TRBJ1-6; maybe TRBD1 (6 bases). Germline V CDR1 and CDR2: SQVTM, ANQGSEA. The V gene lost 4 bases and the J gene lost 7 bases, with 14 bases spanning the gap. This CDR3 has 14 residues. The CDR3 loop reads CSVGTGARNSPLHF. CDR3 coding DNA: TGCAGCGTTGGTACGGGGGCACGGAATTCACCCCTCCACTTT.

The sample holds a few counts of this clonotype. The gene calls are TRBV4-1 and TRBJ2-7; D is unresolved. V was cut by 3 bases and J by 0 bases, with 12 bases left in between. The CDR3 has 15 amino acids. Germline V CDR1 and CDR2: MGHRA, YSYEKL. The CDR3: CASSHLLTSSYEQYF. The CDR3 DNA sequence: TGCGCCAGCAGCCACTTACTGACCTCCTCCTACGAGCAGTACTTC.

The chain combines TRBV24-1 with TRBJ1-3; D remains ambiguous. The V gene lost 6 bases and the J gene lost 2 bases, with 4 bases spanning the gap. This CDR3 region has 12 residues. Germline V gene data show CDR1 as KGHDR and CDR2 as SFDVKD. The CDR3, as DNA: TGTGCCACCAGTCAGACTGGAAACACCATATATTTT. Its translation: CATSQTGNTIYF.